This note documents a single T cell receptor beta chain sequence. Only in-frame clones appear in the TCRdb table, and some are missing; sequencing was by immunoSEQ multiplex PCR. Altogether over 45,000 clones are present, around 82% being singletons, with the ten largest covering over 4.5%. The CDR3 is 15 amino acids. Germline CDR1 reads MNHEY; CDR2 reads SVGEGT. The V segment lost 4 bases and the J segment 5 bases; nucleotides outside the gene matches: 8. The data belong to a study of blood T cell repertoires in COVID-19. V is TRBV6-2 or TRBV6-3 and J is TRBJ2-3, with 8 bases fitting TRBD2. This receptor was taken from a human donor in a cohort sampled during active COVID-19. Specimen: peripheral blood. The CDR3 coding sequence is TGTGCCAGCAGTTTACGGGGTAGCGGGGAAGATACGCAGTATTTT. Translated: CASSLRGSGEDTQYF.